The 15 T cell receptor beta chains below come from one sample, sequenced in a study of blood T cell repertoires in COVID-19. The data were produced by immunoSEQ multiplex PCR, yet TCRdb's version contains in-frame clones alone and is incomplete. The repertoire holds almost 90,000 clones, with roughly 87% as singletons. The sample consisted of peripheral blood. The receptors stem from a man between 18 and 29 years old with COVID-19, enrolled during active disease.

The chain is built from TRBV12-3 or TRBV12-4 and TRBJ2-1; 7 bases align to TRBD1. V lost 7 bases to trimming and J lost 2 bases; unmatched junction nucleotides: 2. This CDR3 comprises 13 residues. The CDR3 region is CASNQGAYNEQFF. The CDR3 DNA is TGTGCCAGCAACCAGGGGGCCTACAATGAGCAGTTCTTC.

This chain's CDR3 is CASSFGKVGGNTIYF. CDR3 bases: TGTGCCAGCAGCTTCGGGAAAGTGGGGGGTAACACCATATATTTT. The J gene is TRBJ1-3, the V gene TRBV5-4, with a weak D call TRBD1 (5 bases). The CDR3 loop spans 15 amino acids. Per the germline V gene, CDR1 is SGHNT and CDR2 is YYREEE (reference sequence). Trimming removed 2 bases from V and 7 bases from J, with 16 bases in between.

The genes are TRBV6-5 and TRBJ1-1, with unresolved D. Germline CDR1 MNHEY, CDR2 SVGAGI. Trimming removed 6 bases from V and 1 base from J, with 9 bases in between. This CDR3 is built from 13 residues. The CDR3 spells CASRSGKNTEAFF. In DNA, the CDR3 is TGTGCCAGCAGGTCGGGGAAGAACACTGAAGCTTTCTTT.

Here the CDR3 DNA reads TGCGCCAGCAGTGATTGCGGGAGAGGGGAGACCCAGTACTTC. Its translation is CASSDCGRGETQYF. The genes are TRBV10-1 and TRBJ2-5, with 7 nucleotides matching TRBD2. The trim removed 3 bases at V and 5 bases at J, leaving 6 bases unmatched. CDR1 and CDR2 (germline): WNHNN, SYGVQD (reference sequence). CDR3 length: 14 amino acids.

J is TRBJ1-6 and V is TRBV28, with TRBD1 as a possible D gene (6 bases). Germline V gives CDR1 MDHEN, CDR2 SYDVKM. The CDR3 is made up of 12 amino acids. With 3 bases removed from V and 10 bases from J, the gap between germline ends came to 7 bases. This CDR3 is CASSLDRSPLHF. In DNA form, the CDR3 reads TGTGCCAGCAGTTTGGACAGATCACCCCTCCACTTT.

The chain recombines TRBV18 with TRBJ1-3; no clear D gene. This CDR3 contains 14 residues. Trimming removed 6 bases from V and 0 bases from J, with 9 bases in between. CDR1 is KGHSH and CDR2 is LQKENI in the germline V gene. As DNA, the CDR3 is TGTGCCAGCTCTGCGAGTAACTCTGGAAACACCATATATTTT. Its translation is CASSASNSGNTIYF.

This sequence joins TRBV11-2 and TRBJ2-3; no firm D call. This CDR3 has 15 amino acids. Germline V CDR1 and CDR2: SGHAT, FQNNGV. V was clipped by 5 bases and J by 4 bases, with 16 bases between them. The CDR3 DNA reads TGTGCCAGCAGCCCTGGGTACAGAAGCCCAGATACGCAGTATTTT. It yields the protein CASSPGYRSPDTQYF. The full variable domain, in which reference TRBV11-2 and TRBJ2-3 provide the parts outside the CDR3, is EAGVAQSPRYKIIEKRQSVAFWCNPISGHATLYWYQQILGQGPKLLIQFQNNGVVDDSQLPKDRFSAERLKGVDSTLKIQPAKLEDSAVYLCASSPGYRSPDTQYFGPGTRLTVL.

This clone appeared a single time. This chain joins TRBV28 and TRBJ2-3, with 12 nucleotides matching TRBD2. V lost 5 bases and J lost 2; bases outside the gene matches: 14. Germline lookup yields CDR1 MDHEN and CDR2 SYDVKM. The CDR3 covers 19 residues. This CDR3 is CASSRGLAGPFIDTDTQYF. Here the CDR3 DNA reads TGTGCCAGCAGTCGTGGACTAGCGGGACCGTTTATTGACACAGATACGCAGTATTTT.

The V and J genes are TRBV28 and TRBJ1-5; 8 nucleotides match TRBD1. CDR3 length equals 15 residues. Germline CDR1 is MDHEN and CDR2 is SYDVKM. The junction had 1 base not matched to a gene; V was cut back by 1 base and J by 2 bases. For the CDR3, the DNA is TGTGCCAGCAGTTTATTGACAGGGGGCAATCAGCCCCAGCATTTT. Amino acids: CASSLLTGGNQPQHF.

The chain links TRBV10-3 to TRBJ2-7; 8 nucleotides agree with TRBD1. The CDR3 has 13 amino acids. Germline V CDR1 and CDR2: ENHRY, SYGVKD. Losses at the gene ends were 11 bases for V and 3 bases for J; bases not matched to a gene: 9. CDR3 protein: CAARDRTIYEQYF. In DNA, the CDR3 is TGTGCCGCCCGGGACAGGACGATCTACGAGCAGTACTTC.

V gene TRBV5-6 combines with J gene TRBJ1-4; D call uncertain. Per the germline V gene, CDR1 is SGHDT and CDR2 is YYEEEE. The CDR3 spans 15 residues. V was cut by 4 bases and J by 7 bases, with 17 bases left in between. The CDR3 loop is CASSSGPLAGEKLFF. Written as DNA, the CDR3 is TGTGCCAGCAGCAGCGGACCCTTAGCAGGTGAAAAACTGTTTTTT.

The chain links TRBV6-5 to TRBJ2-7; D gene ambiguous. Between the trimmed V and J ends, which lost 7 bases and 2 bases, there was a span of 12 bases. Germline-derived CDR1 and CDR2 are MNHEY and SVGAGI. The CDR3 covers 13 residues. The CDR3 loop is CASTRTETYEQYF. The CDR3 nucleotides are TGTGCCAGCACCCGAACGGAGACCTACGAGCAGTACTTC.

The gene calls are TRBV7-8 and TRBJ2-5; 7 bases fit TRBD1. V was clipped by 1 base and J by 5 bases; unmatched bases: 10. The length of the CDR3 is 16 residues. CDR1 and CDR2 from the germline V gene are SGHVS and FQNEAQ. The CDR3 sequence is CASSLVGGGQLETQYF. Written as DNA, the CDR3 is TGTGCCAGCAGCTTAGTAGGGGGCGGTCAGTTGGAGACCCAGTACTTC.

The chain couples TRBV27 to TRBJ2-1, with a tentative D call TRBD2 (5 bases). This CDR3 region has 15 residues. Germline values: CDR1 MNHEY, CDR2 SMNVEV (reference sequence). V lost 6 bases and J 0 bases, leaving 12 bases between the germline ends. The CDR3 protein is CASSGLTSSYNEQFF. CDR3 sequence (DNA): TGTGCCAGCAGCGGACTGACGAGCTCCTACAATGAGCAGTTCTTC.

The chain employs TRBV28 and TRBJ2-7, with TRBD2 identical over 10 bases. The trim removed 4 bases at V and 2 bases at J, leaving 14 bases unmatched. CDR1 is MDHEN, CDR2 SYDVKM, per germline. The CDR3 contains 18 residues. This chain's CDR3 is CASSSSLLTSGRAYEQYF. The CDR3 bases are TGTGCCAGCAGTTCCTCCCTCCTGACAAGCGGGAGGGCCTACGAGCAGTACTTC.